This T cell receptor (beta chain) was retrieved from a study of cytomegalovirus exposure and HLA in healthy donors. PCR involved 60 Vbeta and 13 Jbeta primers. Clones were read by immunoSEQ multiplex PCR, and TCRdb kept only the in-frame ones, dropping some. This table has about 190,000 clones, approximately 88% appearing once. CDR3 length equals 14 residues. J lost 1 base, V lost 5 bases, and 2 bases had no gene match. From germline, CDR1 is SEHNR and CDR2 FQNEAQ (reference sequence). Sequences were obtained from PBMCs. The source is a woman aged 50 to 65 in good health and CMV-seropositive. The gene calls are TRBV7-9 and TRBJ1-3; 7 nucleotides align to TRBD1. The CDR3 spells CASSPDRSGNTIYF. The CDR3 DNA is TGTGCCAGCAGCCCGGACAGGTCTGGAAACACCATATATTTT.